The source of this TCR beta chain is a study of blood T cell repertoires in COVID-19. The overall study: COVID-19 samples collected from the United States, Italy and Spain covered acute and convalescent phases. The cDNA or gDNA used as material had been derived from T cells, B-cell-depleted T cells, or PBMCs.

Germline lookup yields CDR1 SGDLS and CDR2 YYNGEE. This CDR3 contains 14 residues. V lost 3 bases to trimming and J lost 2 bases, with 10 bases between them. Study processing details: Amplification of reference gene primers was used by the study to estimate nucleated cell counts. The protocol was immunoSEQ multiplex PCR, while the TCRdb copy is restricted to in-frame clones and leaves out a portion. The D gene and trimming were derived from the DNA, and the V and J assignments and clone size from that table. The sample has under 250,000 clones, less than 90% seen once. Material: peripheral blood. The V gene is TRBV9, the J gene TRBJ2-3; weak D call: TRBD2 (7 bases). This TCR came from a woman in her sixties or seventies with active or convalescent COVID-19. The CDR3 DNA follows: TGTGCCAGCAGCGCGGGGGGCTACACAGATACGCAGTATTTT. Protein product: CASSAGGYTDTQYF.